The source of this T cell receptor (beta chain) is a study of blood T cell repertoires in COVID-19. As for the study in general: PBMCs, B-cell-depleted T cells, or T cells provided the cDNA or gDNA that made up the material.

This clone was counted a single time. The CDR3 totals 13 residues. The V gene lost 7 bases and the J gene lost 2 bases, with 10 bases spanning the gap. In the original processing: Amplified reference gene primers provided the basis for estimating nucleated cell counts. Assay: immunoSEQ multiplex PCR; the TCRdb copy retains only in-frame clones and omits some. The D gene and trimming were derived from the DNA, and the V and J assignments and clone size from that table. This sample carries 250,000 to 300,000 clones, approximately 91% of them seen once, and the ten largest clones take over 2%. The Seattle site enrolled patients during active infection and followed them longitudinally.

The receptor comes from a woman younger than 45 with COVID-19, enrolled during active disease. The V call is TRBV12-3 or TRBV12-4, the J call TRBJ2-3; D perhaps matches TRBD2 (6 bases). Input material: peripheral blood. The DNA for the CDR3 is TGTGCCAGCACCGGGACTCTCACAGATACGCAGTATTTT. This translates into CASTGTLTDTQYF.